The sequence of this TCR beta chain was determined in a study of T cells after yellow fever vaccination. Findings and caveats of the study: At around 95% for CD4 and approximately 88% for CD8, most primary-vaccination clones showed up again after the booster. Shared CD4/CD8 clonotypes were a small share, likely from convergent recombination.

Per germline, CDR1 DFQATT and CDR2 SNEGSKA (reference sequence). There are 14 residues in the CDR3. Trimming pared 0 bases from V and 8 bases from J, leaving 13 bases between. Via MiXCR, TCRdb re-called the 5' RACE reads, giving one row per CDR3 protein. In the table there are some 110,000 distinct CDR3 sequences, 6% to 8% of which are singletons. This clonotype came up many times. Its specificity is not known. This receptor was identified in a man younger than 35 who received the YFV17D yellow fever vaccine. This chain uses TRBV20-1 with TRBJ1-4; the D gene is possibly TRBD1 (5 bases). Specimen: CD4+ T cells sorted from PBMCs, collected approximately 11 days after the first yellow fever vaccination. DNA for the CDR3: TGCAGTGCTAGAGATCGTATATCAGGGGAAAAACTGTTTTTT. This translates into CSARDRISGEKLFF.